One T cell receptor (beta chain) is described in this entry. In the original analysis: Reference gene primer amplification yielded estimated nucleated cell counts. Here immunoSEQ multiplex PCR was the method, and the copy in TCRdb shows in-frame clones only, minus some. V and J calls and clone size are those listed in that table; D and trimming were worked out from the DNA. The sample has tens of thousands of clones; roughly three quarters are singletons. This specimen belongs to a study of blood T cell repertoires in COVID-19. Overall study context: The United States, Italy and Spain provided the acute and convalescent COVID-19 samples. T cells, B-cell-depleted T cells, or PBMCs supplied cDNA or gDNA.

The CDR3 extends over 14 amino acids. In germline, CDR1 is MDHEN, CDR2 SYDVKM. V lost 8 bases and J 5 bases, leaving 18 bases between the germline ends. Sequences were obtained from peripheral blood. The rearrangement links TRBV28 to TRBJ1-1; a possible D gene is TRBD1 (6 bases). This clonotype was sampled from a man aged 70-80 years with active or convalescent COVID-19. CDR3 region: CASGPNRAWTEAFF. The CDR3 DNA is TGTGCCAGCGGACCTAACAGGGCTTGGACTGAAGCTTTCTTT.